This TCR beta chain was obtained from a study of T cell responses to AZD1222 COVID-19 vaccine. In the study overall: The analysis combined second doses at about 4 or about 12 weeks.

Findings and caveats of the study: Seropositive status at baseline applied to only 5 to 7 AZD1222 recipients. White British donors predominated, females outnumbered males, and clonal diversity was possibly underestimated.

Profiling relied on immunoSEQ multiplex PCR, and the TCRdb table lists in-frame clones only, not all of them. The sample lists over 100,000 clones, about nine tenths occurring once. This clone has just one count. What it binds is unknown. The sequence derives from an adult in good health. The sample in question was peripheral blood, obtained on day 0 of AZD1222 vaccination.

This CDR3 is CASSLFRGPELPYEQYF. CDR3 sequence (DNA): TGTGCCAGCAGCCTATTCCGGGGCCCCGAGCTTCCTTACGAGCAGTACTTC. V gene TRBV21-1 combines with J gene TRBJ2-7. TRBV21-1 is classified as a pseudogene. The CDR3 runs to 17 residues.